Reported below is one T cell receptor (beta chain). The sample belongs to a study of T cells in Graves' hyperthyroidism and ophthalmopathy. The CDR3 length is 17 residues. Looked up from germline, CDR1 is LGHDT and CDR2 is YNNKEL (reference sequence). V lost 1 base and J 3 bases, leaving 17 bases between the germline ends. Exclusion of a patient resulted from uncontrolled infection, other autoimmune disease, pregnancy or lactation. Isolation of PBMCs was performed on 10 ml fresh peripheral blood. RNA transcripts served as the template for amplifying TCR beta CDR3 regions. The HTBI set primed first-round TCR CDR3 RT-PCR. One entry per CDR3 protein, called by TCRdb with MiXCR from the multiplex PCR reads. This sample yields roughly 350,000 distinct CDR3 sequences, of which roughly an eighth are seen a single time; approximately 35% belongs to the top ten.

The rearrangement uses TRBV3-1 and TRBJ2-3; D possibly corresponds to TRBD1 (5 bases). This clonotype was obtained from a woman aged 35 to 49 with Graves' ophthalmopathy. Input material: blood. DNA for the CDR3: TGTGCCAGCAGCCAAGGCGCAGGGTCTTGGCGGACAGATACGCAGTATTTT. Protein: CASSQGAGSWRTDTQYF.